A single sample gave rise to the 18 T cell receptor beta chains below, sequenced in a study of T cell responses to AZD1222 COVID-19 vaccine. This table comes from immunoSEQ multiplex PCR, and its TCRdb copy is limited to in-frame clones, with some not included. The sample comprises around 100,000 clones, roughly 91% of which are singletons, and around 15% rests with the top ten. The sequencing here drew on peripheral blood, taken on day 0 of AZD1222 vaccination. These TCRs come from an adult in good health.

CDR3 sequence: CASTLMGGGDYGYTF. DNA for the CDR3: TGTGCCAGTACCCTGATGGGGGGCGGCGACTATGGCTACACCTTC. The V call is TRBV19, the J call TRBJ1-2; a possible D gene is TRBD1 (6 bases). The CDR3 consists of 15 residues. CDR1 LNHDA and CDR2 SQIVND come from the germline V gene (reference sequence). Trimming removed 7 bases at V and 3 bases at J, with 18 bases between.

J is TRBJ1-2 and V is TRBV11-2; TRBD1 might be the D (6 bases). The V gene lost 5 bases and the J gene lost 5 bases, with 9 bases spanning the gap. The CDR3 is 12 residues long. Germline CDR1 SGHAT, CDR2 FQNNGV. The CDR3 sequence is CASSPGEYGYTF. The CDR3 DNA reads TGTGCCAGCAGCCCAGGGGAGTATGGCTACACCTTC.

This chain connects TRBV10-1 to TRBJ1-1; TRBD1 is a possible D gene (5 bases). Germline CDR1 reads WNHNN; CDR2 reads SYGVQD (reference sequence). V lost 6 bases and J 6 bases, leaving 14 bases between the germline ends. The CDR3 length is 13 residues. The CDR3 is CASSVRTFSEAFF. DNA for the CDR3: TGCGCCAGCAGCGTCAGGACATTCTCTGAAGCTTTCTTT.

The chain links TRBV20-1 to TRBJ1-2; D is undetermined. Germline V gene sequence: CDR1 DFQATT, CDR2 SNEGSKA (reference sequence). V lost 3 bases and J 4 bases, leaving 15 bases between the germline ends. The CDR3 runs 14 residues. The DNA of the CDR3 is TGCAGTGCTAGTCCCGGGCAGTCGCTCTATGGCTACACCTTC. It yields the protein CSASPGQSLYGYTF.

The CDR3 DNA reads as TGTGCCAGCTCACCTACCTCTGGGGCCAACGTCCTGACTTTC. This encodes CASSPTSGANVLTF. The chain joins TRBV18 to TRBJ2-6, with unresolved D. V lost 3 bases and J 0 bases, leaving 3 bases between the germline ends. This CDR3 spans 14 amino acids. Germline V gene data show CDR1 as KGHSH and CDR2 as LQKENI.

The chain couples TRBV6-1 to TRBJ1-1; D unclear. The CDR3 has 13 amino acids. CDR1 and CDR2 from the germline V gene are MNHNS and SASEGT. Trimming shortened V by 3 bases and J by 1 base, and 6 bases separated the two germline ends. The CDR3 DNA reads TGTGCCAGCAGTGACAGAGAGAACACTGAAGCTTTCTTT. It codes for CASSDRENTEAFF.

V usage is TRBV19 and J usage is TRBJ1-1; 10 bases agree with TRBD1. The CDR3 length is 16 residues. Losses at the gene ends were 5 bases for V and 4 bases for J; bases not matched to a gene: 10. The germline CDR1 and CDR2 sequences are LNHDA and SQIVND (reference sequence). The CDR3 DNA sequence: TGTGCCAGTAGTCCCGGACAGGGGGGTTTGAGCACTGAAGCTTTCTTT. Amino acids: CASSPGQGGLSTEAFF.

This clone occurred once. DNA for the CDR3: TGTGCCAGCAGCACGTGGGGGGGGCTTAATGAAAAACTGTTTTTT. This translates into CASSTWGGLNEKLFF. This chain connects TRBV11-2 to TRBJ1-4; tentatively, D is TRBD1 (6 bases). This CDR3 contains 15 residues. V was trimmed by 5 bases and J by 4 bases, leaving 14 bases between them. Germline CDR1 reads SGHAT; CDR2 reads FQNNGV.

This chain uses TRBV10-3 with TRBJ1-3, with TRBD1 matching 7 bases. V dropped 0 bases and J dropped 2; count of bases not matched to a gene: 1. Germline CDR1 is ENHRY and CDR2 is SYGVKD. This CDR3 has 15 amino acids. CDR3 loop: CAISESTGPGNTIYF. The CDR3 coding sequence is TGTGCCATCAGTGAGTCGACAGGGCCTGGAAACACCATATATTTT.

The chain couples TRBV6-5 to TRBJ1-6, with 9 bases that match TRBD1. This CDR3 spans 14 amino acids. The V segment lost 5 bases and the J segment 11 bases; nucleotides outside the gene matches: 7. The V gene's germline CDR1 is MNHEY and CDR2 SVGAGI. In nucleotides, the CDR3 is TGTGCCAGCAGTATTCAGACAGGGGGGACACCCCTCCACTTT. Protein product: CASSIQTGGTPLHF.

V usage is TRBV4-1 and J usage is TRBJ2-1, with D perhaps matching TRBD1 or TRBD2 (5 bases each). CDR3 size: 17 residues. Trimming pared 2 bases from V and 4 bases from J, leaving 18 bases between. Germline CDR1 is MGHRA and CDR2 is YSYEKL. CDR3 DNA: TGCGCCAGCAGCCAATCGATACGGGGCTTGAGGTACAATGAGCAGTTCTTC. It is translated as CASSQSIRGLRYNEQFF.

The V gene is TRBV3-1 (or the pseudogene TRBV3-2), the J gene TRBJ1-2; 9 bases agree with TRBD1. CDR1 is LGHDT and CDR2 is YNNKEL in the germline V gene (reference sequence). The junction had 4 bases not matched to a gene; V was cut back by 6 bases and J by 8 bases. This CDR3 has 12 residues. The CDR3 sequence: CASRGQGIGYTF. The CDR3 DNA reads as TGTGCCAGCAGGGGACAGGGTATCGGCTACACCTTC.

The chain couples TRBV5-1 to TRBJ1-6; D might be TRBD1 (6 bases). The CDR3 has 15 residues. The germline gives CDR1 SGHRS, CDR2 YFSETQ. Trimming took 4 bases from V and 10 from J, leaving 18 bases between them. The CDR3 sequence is CASSPQGQGRSPLHF. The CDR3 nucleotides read TGCGCCAGCAGCCCCCAAGGGCAGGGGAGGTCACCCCTCCACTTT.

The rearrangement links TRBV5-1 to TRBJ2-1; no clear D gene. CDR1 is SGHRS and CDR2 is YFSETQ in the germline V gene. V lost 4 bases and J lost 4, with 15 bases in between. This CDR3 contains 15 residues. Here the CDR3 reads CASSADGSGYNEQFF. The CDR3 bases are TGCGCCAGCAGCGCAGACGGTTCGGGTTACAATGAGCAGTTCTTC.

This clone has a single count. Here the CDR3 DNA reads TGTGCCAGCAGAGAGGGGGGATATAGCAATCAGCCCCAGCATTTT. It translates to CASREGGYSNQPQHF. The chain is built from TRBV6-5 and TRBJ1-5; TRBD1 is a possible D gene (6 bases). Germline values: CDR1 MNHEY, CDR2 SVGAGI. This CDR3 is 15 amino acids long. The germline V and J ends were trimmed by 6 bases and 0 bases, with 12 bases remaining between them.

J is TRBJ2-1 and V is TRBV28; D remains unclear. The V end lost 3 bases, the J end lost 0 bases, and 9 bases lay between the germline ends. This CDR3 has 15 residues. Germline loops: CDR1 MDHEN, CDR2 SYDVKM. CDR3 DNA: TGTGCCAGCAGTTTGGGTGGCGCCTCCTACAATGAGCAGTTCTTC. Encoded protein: CASSLGGASYNEQFF.

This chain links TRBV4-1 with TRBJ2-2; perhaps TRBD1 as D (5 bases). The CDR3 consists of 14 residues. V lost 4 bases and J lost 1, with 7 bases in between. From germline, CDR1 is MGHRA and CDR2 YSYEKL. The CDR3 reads CASSLTENTGELFF. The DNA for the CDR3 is TGCGCCAGCAGCCTGACAGAGAACACCGGGGAGCTGTTTTTT.

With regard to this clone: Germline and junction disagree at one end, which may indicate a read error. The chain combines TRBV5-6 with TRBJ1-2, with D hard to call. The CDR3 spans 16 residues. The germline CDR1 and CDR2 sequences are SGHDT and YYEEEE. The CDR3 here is CASSLPSGELGYGCTF. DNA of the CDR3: TGTGCCAGCAGCTTGCCTAGTGGGGAATTGGGCTATGGCTGCACCTTC.